Each of the 20 T cell receptor beta chains below was sequenced from the same sample in a study of naive and memory T cell subsets. An equimolar mix of two oligonucleotides served as the beta constant-region primer for TRBC1 and TRBC2. Four rounds of PCR amplified the ligated cDNA using nested alpha and beta constant-region primers plus SP2. TCRdb re-called the UMI-ligation and nested PCR reads through MiXCR, storing one row per CDR3 protein. The sample includes around 110,000 distinct CDR3 sequences, over 30% of them seen just once. Material: central memory CD4+ T cells from blood. All receptors derive from a human donor in good health.

The CDR3 region is CASSLRLAGAPGGEQYF. As DNA, the CDR3 is TGTGCCAGCAGCTTGCGACTAGCGGGTGCGCCGGGGGGAGAGCAGTACTTC. This rearrangement joins TRBV13 to TRBJ2-7; 10 bases align to TRBD2. V was clipped by 3 bases and J by 7 bases; unmatched bases: 15. Per the germline V gene, CDR1 is PRHDT and CDR2 is FYEKMQ (reference sequence). This CDR3 is built from 17 residues.

The rearrangement joins TRBV5-1 to TRBJ2-1; TRBD2 aligns across 8 bases. This CDR3 is built from 15 residues. V lost 4 bases and J lost 9; bases outside the gene matches: 12. CDR1 and CDR2 from the germline V gene are SGHRS and YFSETQ. CDR3 in DNA: TGCGCCAGCAGCCCGGCGGGACTAGGTTTCGGTGAGCAGTTCTTC. This sequence encodes CASSPAGLGFGEQFF.

This chain links TRBV13 with TRBJ1-5; D remains ambiguous. V was clipped by 5 bases and J by 1 base, with 12 bases between them. CDR1 PRHDT and CDR2 FYEKMQ come from the germline V gene (reference sequence). The CDR3 totals 15 residues. The CDR3 DNA is TGTGCCAGCAGCCAAGGCCCGGGAAGCAATCAGCCCCAGCATTTT. Its protein is CASSQGPGSNQPQHF.

This clonotype occurred a few times. This chain uses TRBV5-1 with TRBJ2-7; D possibly uses TRBD1 or TRBD2 (5 bases each). The CDR3 consists of 13 residues. The germline gives CDR1 SGHRS, CDR2 YFSETQ. V lost 4 bases and J 5 bases, leaving 13 bases between the germline ends. As DNA, the CDR3 is TGCGCCAGCAGCCGAGAGAGGGGCCACGAGCAGTACTTC. Translating gives CASSRERGHEQYF.

This clonotype was picked up a small number of times. The chain recombines TRBV12-3 or TRBV12-4 with TRBJ2-7, with TRBD1 identical over 7 bases. The CDR3 sequence is 13 residues long. Trimming at V came to 9 bases and at J to 3 bases, leaving 8 bases not matched to a gene. The CDR3 reads CASKTGNRYEQYF. In DNA, the CDR3 is TGTGCCAGTAAGACAGGGAACCGCTACGAGCAGTACTTC.

J is TRBJ1-5 and V is TRBV6-6, with TRBD1 as a possible D gene (6 bases). The CDR3 totals 15 residues. Germline CDR1 MNHNY, CDR2 SVGAGI (reference sequence). V dropped 2 bases and J dropped 0 bases, with 8 bases sitting between them. The CDR3 reads CASSYMGASNQPQHF. CDR3 in DNA: TGTGCCAGCAGTTACATGGGGGCTAGCAATCAGCCCCAGCATTTT.

This clonotype was counted many times. The chain couples TRBV2 to TRBJ2-1, with 10 bases lining up with TRBD2. With 1 base clipped from V and 7 bases from J, the junction kept 4 bases outside the gene matches. The CDR3 totals 15 residues. Germline V gene data show CDR1 as SNHLY and CDR2 as FYNNEI. CDR3 nucleotides: TGTGCCAGCAGTGAAGGCCTAGCGGGAGTGAATGAGCAGTTCTTC. Translating it yields CASSEGLAGVNEQFF.

The rearrangement joins TRBV7-2 to TRBJ2-7; unclear D gene. The CDR3 totals 13 residues. Germline V gene lookup returns CDR1 SGHTA and CDR2 FQGNSA. The V gene lost 1 base and the J gene lost 5 bases, with 9 bases spanning the gap. The CDR3 DNA reads TGTGCCAGCAGCTTAGGACGTATGAACGAGCAGTACTTC. It specifies CASSLGRMNEQYF.

In DNA, the CDR3 is TGTGCCAGCAGTTTAGGGCCAAGTTTCCAAGAGACCCAGTACTTC. Translated: CASSLGPSFQETQYF. The J gene is TRBJ2-5, the V gene TRBV28; D unclear. The CDR3 is 15 residues long. Between the trimmed V and J ends, which lost 2 bases and 1 base, there was a span of 11 bases. CDR1 and CDR2 from the germline V gene are MDHEN and SYDVKM.

This clonotype was seen only a few times. V is TRBV29-1 and J is TRBJ2-5, with TRBD1 matching 7 bases. Germline V gene lookup returns CDR1 SQVTM and CDR2 ANQGSEA. The J segment lost 5 bases and the V segment lost 6 bases, leaving 6 bases of the junction unmatched. The CDR3 sequence is 12 residues long. The CDR3 sequence is CSVRTGPETQYF. CDR3 in DNA: TGCAGCGTCCGGACAGGTCCGGAGACCCAGTACTTC.

Worth noting for this clonotype: The CDR3 ends on some other residue instead of the conserved phenylalanine or tryptophan, so this is likely a read error. The DNA is omitted, as the CDR3 cannot be located on it reliably, and the CDR3 follows TCRdb's listing. V usage is TRBV30 and J usage is TRBJ2-1; the table's TRBD2 call for D was not verified on the DNA. The CDR3 adds up to 11 amino acids, both ends counted. CDR1 and CDR2 from the germline V gene are GTSNPN and SVGIG (reference sequence). The CDR3 protein is CACLTYPGPRL.

This chain connects TRBV7-9 to TRBJ2-3; weak D call: TRBD2 (6 bases). V shed 6 bases and J shed 4 bases, with 20 bases lying between them. The CDR3 length is 16 residues. Per the germline V gene, CDR1 is SEHNR and CDR2 is FQNEAQ (reference sequence). This CDR3 reads CASSTGAIVGADTQYF. In DNA, the CDR3 is TGTGCCAGCAGTACGGGAGCTATAGTTGGTGCAGATACGCAGTATTTT.

This clonotype has ten or more counts. The chain joins TRBV2 to TRBJ1-2; 9 bases fit TRBD1. The CDR3 runs 15 residues. From germline, CDR1 is SNHLY and CDR2 FYNNEI. V lost 7 bases to trimming and J lost 4 bases; unmatched junction nucleotides: 10. The CDR3 DNA reads as TGTGCCAGCAACAGGGGGCTCCCCGGTCCCTATGGCTACACCTTC. Protein sequence: CASNRGLPGPYGYTF.

The V gene is TRBV28, the J gene TRBJ2-7; maybe TRBD1 (5 bases). This CDR3 comprises 14 residues. The germline V and J ends were trimmed by 6 bases and 3 bases, with 15 bases remaining between them. Germline CDR1 reads MDHEN; CDR2 reads SYDVKM. CDR3 sequence reads: CASRPQGLHYEQYF. CDR3 DNA sequence: TGTGCCAGCAGACCCCAGGGCCTCCACTACGAGCAGTACTTC.

The chain recombines TRBV28 with TRBJ2-7, with no clear D. Germline loops: CDR1 MDHEN, CDR2 SYDVKM. The CDR3 spans 15 residues. The V end was cut by 1 base, the J end by 3 bases, with 13 bases between. The DNA of the CDR3 is TGTGCCAGCAGTTTATTCTGGGAAGGCCTCTACGAGCAGTACTTC. Translating it yields CASSLFWEGLYEQYF.

For the CDR3, the DNA is TGTGCCAGCAGCTTACGAAACAACTACAATGAGCAGTTCTTC. Protein sequence: CASSLRNNYNEQFF. V usage is TRBV13 and J usage is TRBJ2-1; D unresolved. Per the germline V gene, CDR1 is PRHDT and CDR2 is FYEKMQ (reference sequence). This CDR3 has 14 residues. Trimming took 2 bases from V and 3 from J, leaving 8 bases between them.

V and J are TRBV12-3 or TRBV12-4 and TRBJ2-7, with D uncertain. Trimming shortened V by 2 bases and J by 5 bases, and 13 bases separated the two germline ends. The CDR3 spans 14 residues. Written as DNA, the CDR3 is TGTGCCAGCAGTTTATCACCTAAGTTGGACGAGCAGTACTTC. It is translated as CASSLSPKLDEQYF.

A few counts support this clonotype. This chain uses TRBV10-1 with TRBJ2-7, with D possibly matching TRBD1 (7 bases). This CDR3 has 14 residues. Trimming cost V 0 bases and J 6 bases, with 12 bases left between them. Germline values: CDR1 WNHNN, CDR2 SYGVQD (reference sequence). The CDR3 DNA reads as TGCGCCAGCAGTGAGTCGAGGCAGGGGGGCGAGCAGTACTTC. Amino acid sequence: CASSESRQGGEQYF.

This chain joins TRBV4-1 and TRBJ1-2; D is ambiguous. In germline, CDR1 is MGHRA, CDR2 YSYEKL. The CDR3 spans 17 residues. V lost 0 bases, J lost 0 bases, and 14 bases lay in between. The CDR3 bases are TGCGCCAGCAGCCAAGATGTTCGGGCGTATCCTAACTATGGCTACACCTTC. This codes for CASSQDVRAYPNYGYTF.

The rearrangement links TRBV12-3 or TRBV12-4 to TRBJ1-5; D unresolved. V lost 3 bases and J 4 bases, leaving 10 bases between the germline ends. This CDR3 is 14 amino acids long. The CDR3 sequence is CASSFGQLNQPQHF. CDR3 nucleotides: TGTGCCAGCAGTTTCGGGCAGTTGAATCAGCCCCAGCATTTT.